A single T cell receptor (beta chain) is shown here with its context. Its antigen is as yet unknown. Here immunoSEQ multiplex PCR was the method, and the copy in TCRdb shows in-frame clones only, minus some. The table has around 61,000 clones, more than 80% seen once. This specimen belongs to a study of OX40 agonist ivuxolimab in advanced cancers. Study-level background: An agonistic anti-OX40 (CD134) antibody, ivuxolimab, was used to treat the patients. Study observations and caveats: In general, CD8+ T cells held more expanded clones than CD4+ did, on average.

The CDR3 covers 15 residues. V lost 5 bases and J lost 6, with 16 bases in between. The germline V gene encodes CDR1 MNHNY and CDR2 SVGAGI (reference sequence). Material: CD4+ or CD8+ T cells sorted from blood, obtained in a trial of the OX40 agonist ivuxolimab. The chain couples TRBV6-6 to TRBJ1-4; the D gene is possibly TRBD1 (6 bases). This TCR came from an adult with an advanced solid tumor such as melanoma, head and neck, liver or kidney cancer. In DNA form, the CDR3 reads TGTGCCAGCAGTCATCACGGGGGCTACGATGAAAAACTGTTTTTT. It codes for CASSHHGGYDEKLFF.